The sequence of this TCR beta chain was determined in a study of metastatic and nonmetastatic thyroid tumors. As for the study in general: Comparative analysis of repertoires was undertaken across blood and tumor or nodule tissue obtained from malignant and benign thyroid patients.

Overall study results and limits: Significantly higher TCR beta diversity was reportedly seen in malignant thyroid tumors than benign nodules, in blood and tumor.

For this clone: Its cognate antigen is unknown. The limits of the CDR3 on the DNA are not certain, so only TCRdb's listed CDR3 is given.

No treatment had been given to any patient before thyroid surgery. The CDR3 is made up of 15 amino acids, end residues included. Germline V gene lookup returns CDR1 MNHEY and CDR2 SVGAGI. Original analysis: It was from CDR3 differences across clinicopathological groups that a distant-metastasis classifier for papillary thyroid cancer was built. TCRdb reprocessed the PCR reads using MiXCR. Clone size and V and J calls follow TCRdb, not the original study. Among about 4,300 clones, about 24% were seen once, and the ten largest hold roughly 10%. The source of this sequence is a male donor with papillary thyroid cancer or a benign thyroid nodule (not recorded which). Some clones in this sample may be carry-over from other donors' samples. The source material was tumor tissue. The V call is TRBV6-5, the J call TRBJ2-3; the table's D call, TRBD2, was not checked against the DNA. CDR3 region: CASSSSGLEEDTQYF.